These T cell receptor beta chains were read from a single sample in a study of T-cell memory formation after mild COVID-19. A single record per CDR3 protein comes from TCRdb applying MiXCR to the 5' RACE reads. The table shows about 470,000 distinct CDR3 sequences, with over 15% occurring only once. The sample taken for sequencing was PBMCs or a T cell subset sorted from them (not recorded which). These TCRs come from an adult woman who had mild COVID-19 (a few samples of this study predate the infection). Cell type and time point are not known. CDR3s include the opening cysteine and the closing phenylalanine or tryptophan. D genes are given only for firm matches. Some rows mark clone size as missing; the rest say once, few, many or name a class of expanded clone.

CDR3nt: TGTGCCAGCAGTTACCAGTGGAGCACAGATACGCAGTATTTT; CDR3aa: CASSYQWSTDTQYF; abundance: .; j_gene: TRBJ2-3; v_gene: TRBV7-3; d_gene: .
CDR3nt: TGTGCCAGCAGCCAACGTTTTGGGACAGGGTCGATTTCACCCCTCCACTTT; CDR3aa: CASSQRFGTGSISPLHF; abundance: .; j_gene: TRBJ1-6; v_gene: TRBV3-1; d_gene: TRBD1
CDR3nt: TGTGCCACCAGTGATTTGCCGGGACTCTCCTACAATGAGCAGTTCTTC; CDR3aa: CATSDLPGLSYNEQFF; abundance: many; j_gene: TRBJ2-1; v_gene: TRBV24-1; d_gene: .
CDR3nt: TGTGCCAGCAGCTCAACCCCCTACAAGGCTGGAGAGACCCAGTACTTC; CDR3aa: CASSSTPYKAGETQYF; abundance: .; j_gene: TRBJ2-5; v_gene: TRBV7-9; d_gene: .
CDR3nt: TGTGCCAGCAGCCCTCCCGGGCGGGCAGATACGCAGTATTTT; CDR3aa: CASSPPGRADTQYF; abundance: .; j_gene: TRBJ2-3; v_gene: TRBV7-9; d_gene: .
CDR3nt: TGTGCCAGCAGCCATCAGGAGGCCCAGTACTTC; CDR3aa: CASSHQEAQYF; abundance: .; j_gene: TRBJ2-5; v_gene: TRBV3-1; d_gene: .
CDR3nt: TGTGCCAGCAGCTTCGACAGGGTTGGCACAGATACGCAGTATTTT; CDR3aa: CASSFDRVGTDTQYF; abundance: .; j_gene: TRBJ2-3; v_gene: TRBV7-3; d_gene: TRBD1
CDR3nt: TGTGCCAGCAGGTCTAGCGGGAGGGCCCGGGATGAGCAGTTCTTC; CDR3aa: CASRSSGRARDEQFF; abundance: .; j_gene: TRBJ2-1; v_gene: TRBV12-3/TRBV12-4; d_gene: TRBD2
CDR3nt: TGCGCCAGCAGCTTGGAGCAGGGAACCCCCTACGAGCAGTACTTC; CDR3aa: CASSLEQGTPYEQYF; abundance: few; j_gene: TRBJ2-7; v_gene: TRBV5-1; d_gene: .
CDR3nt: TGTGCCAGCAGTTTAGTGGTGGAGGAGGCTCACTATGGCTACACCTTC; CDR3aa: CASSLVVEEAHYGYTF; abundance: .; j_gene: TRBJ1-2; v_gene: TRBV12-3/TRBV12-4; d_gene: .
CDR3nt: TGTGCCAGCATAGCGGGAGTTGGGTCCTACAATGAGCAGTTCTTC; CDR3aa: CASIAGVGSYNEQFF; abundance: .; j_gene: TRBJ2-1; v_gene: TRBV19; d_gene: TRBD2
CDR3nt: TGCGCCAGCAGCCAAACCATCCCGTCGTGGGGAGATACGCAGTATTTT; CDR3aa: CASSQTIPSWGDTQYF; abundance: many; j_gene: TRBJ2-3; v_gene: TRBV4-1; d_gene: .
CDR3nt: TGTGCCAGCAGTTACTTTCCTAGCGGGGACTACGAGCAGTACTTC; CDR3aa: CASSYFPSGDYEQYF; abundance: few; j_gene: TRBJ2-7; v_gene: TRBV6-2/TRBV6-3; d_gene: TRBD2
CDR3nt: TGTGCCAGCAGTTTTGGCCCGGAGTTCAAAGATACGCAGTATTTT; CDR3aa: CASSFGPEFKDTQYF; abundance: .; j_gene: TRBJ2-3; v_gene: TRBV12-3/TRBV12-4; d_gene: .
CDR3nt: TGCAGCGTTGTGGAGTTCTCCTACAATGAGCAGTTCTTC; CDR3aa: CSVVEFSYNEQFF; abundance: few; j_gene: TRBJ2-1; v_gene: TRBV29-1; d_gene: .
CDR3nt: TGTGCCAGCAGTTACAAGCGGAACACTGAAGCTTTCTTT; CDR3aa: CASSYKRNTEAFF; abundance: .; j_gene: TRBJ1-1; v_gene: TRBV6-5; d_gene: .
CDR3nt: TGCGCCAGCAGCCCCTTGAAGGCGGGGGGCCGTAATGAGCAGTTCTTC; CDR3aa: CASSPLKAGGRNEQFF; abundance: .; j_gene: TRBJ2-1; v_gene: TRBV5-1; d_gene: TRBD2
CDR3nt: TGTGCCTGGAGGGCGGGGCAGGCGACCCTCTACGAGCAGTACTTC; CDR3aa: CAWRAGQATLYEQYF; abundance: .; j_gene: TRBJ2-7; v_gene: TRBV30; d_gene: .
CDR3nt: TGTGCCAGCAACCCGGACAGGGGGGTTGGCTACACCTTC; CDR3aa: CASNPDRGVGYTF; abundance: once; j_gene: TRBJ1-2; v_gene: TRBV6-5; d_gene: TRBD1
CDR3nt: TGCAGTGCTAGAGATGCGACACGGGGAGCCGGGGAGCTGTTTTTT; CDR3aa: CSARDATRGAGELFF; abundance: many; j_gene: TRBJ2-2; v_gene: TRBV20-1; d_gene: .
CDR3nt: TGTGCCAGCAGTGTGACAGGGGGCTTCACAGATACGCAGTATTTT; CDR3aa: CASSVTGGFTDTQYF; abundance: few; j_gene: TRBJ2-3; v_gene: TRBV2; d_gene: TRBD1
CDR3nt: TGTGCCTGGAGTAGGGGACTAGCGAATGAGCAGTTCTTC; CDR3aa: CAWSRGLANEQFF; abundance: few; j_gene: TRBJ2-1; v_gene: TRBV30; d_gene: TRBD2
CDR3nt: TGTGCCAGCAGTGATCTAGGGGGTACGCAGTATTTT; CDR3aa: CASSDLGGTQYF; abundance: .; j_gene: TRBJ2-3; v_gene: TRBV2; d_gene: .
CDR3nt: TGTGCCAGCAGCTTAGCGGATAGCGGTTCACCCCTCCACTTT; CDR3aa: CASSLADSGSPLHF; abundance: many; j_gene: TRBJ1-6; v_gene: TRBV7-6; d_gene: .
CDR3nt: TGCAGTGCCTCCCCCGGGTACTATGGCTACACCTTC; CDR3aa: CSASPGYYGYTF; abundance: few; j_gene: TRBJ1-2; v_gene: TRBV20-1; d_gene: .
CDR3nt: TGCGCCAGCAGCGCTAGCACAAGCACAGATACGCAGTATTTT; CDR3aa: CASSASTSTDTQYF; abundance: .; j_gene: TRBJ2-3; v_gene: TRBV5-1; d_gene: .
CDR3nt: TGTGCCAGCAGCTCCAGCGGGAGTGGGGAGACCCAGTACTTC; CDR3aa: CASSSSGSGETQYF; abundance: .; j_gene: TRBJ2-5; v_gene: TRBV7-9; d_gene: TRBD2
CDR3nt: TGCGCCAGCGGGAGGGGGCCTAGCGGGACTACCACAGATACGCAGTATTTT; CDR3aa: CASGRGPSGTTTDTQYF; abundance: .; j_gene: TRBJ2-3; v_gene: TRBV5-1; d_gene: TRBD2
CDR3nt: TGTGCCAGCAGCAAAGGGGGGGCCCGGGACAGGAGTACCTACGAGCAGTACTTC; CDR3aa: CASSKGGARDRSTYEQYF; abundance: few; j_gene: TRBJ2-7; v_gene: TRBV21-1; d_gene: .
CDR3nt: TGTGCCAGCAGTCCTCGGGCCTACGAGCAGTACTTC; CDR3aa: CASSPRAYEQYF; abundance: few; j_gene: TRBJ2-7; v_gene: TRBV6-6; d_gene: .
CDR3nt: TGTGCCATCAGTGAGTCCTCCCGGGCCGGAGAAGCTTTCTTT; CDR3aa: CAISESSRAGEAFF; abundance: .; j_gene: TRBJ1-1; v_gene: TRBV10-3; d_gene: .
CDR3nt: TGTGCCAGCTCACCCAGACTAGCGGGGGATCAAAGACATCAAGAGACCCAGTACTTC; CDR3aa: CASSPRLAGDQRHQETQYF; abundance: .; j_gene: TRBJ2-5; v_gene: TRBV18; d_gene: TRBD2
CDR3nt: TGTGCTAGCAGCTTATTTGGCCGGGAGACCCAGTACTTC; CDR3aa: CASSLFGRETQYF; abundance: .; j_gene: TRBJ2-5; v_gene: TRBV7-7; d_gene: .
CDR3nt: TGTGCCTCGGGACAGCGACCCGGGGAGCTGTTTTTT; CDR3aa: CASGQRPGELFF; abundance: .; j_gene: TRBJ2-2; v_gene: TRBV10-3; d_gene: TRBD1
CDR3nt: TGTGCCAGCACCTACGGGGACAGCTACAATGAGCAGTTCTTC; CDR3aa: CASTYGDSYNEQFF; abundance: few; j_gene: TRBJ2-1; v_gene: TRBV7-9; d_gene: TRBD1
CDR3nt: TGCGCCAGCAGCCAACGTGCGGGGACAGATACGCAGTATTTT; CDR3aa: CASSQRAGTDTQYF; abundance: .; j_gene: TRBJ2-3; v_gene: TRBV4-1; d_gene: .
CDR3nt: TGTGCCAGCATTTCAGGCGCTTCCTACGAGCAGTACTTC; CDR3aa: CASISGASYEQYF; abundance: .; j_gene: TRBJ2-7; v_gene: TRBV7-9; d_gene: .
CDR3nt: TGCAGTGCTAGAGATAGGGGCTACTATGGCTACACCTTC; CDR3aa: CSARDRGYYGYTF; abundance: many; j_gene: TRBJ1-2; v_gene: TRBV20-1; d_gene: .